This entry describes one T cell receptor (beta chain). Primers used in a second PCR of about 7 to 11 cycles were a sample-barcoded 5' primer and a J-beta primer mix. Each cDNA molecule received a tag from a template-switch adaptor that had 12 random nucleotides. TCRdb redid the calling of the 5' RACE reads with MiXCR, one entry per CDR3 protein. The table includes about 1 million distinct CDR3 sequences, 25% detected once. Peripheral blood from each donor was collected in a volume of 9.5 to 10 milliliters. Isolation per sample recovered at least 7 million PBMCs. The data originate from a study of blood T cells in healthy people across ages. CDR3 length: 13 residues. Germline CDR1 and CDR2: SGHTA and FQGNSA. The trim removed 6 bases at V and 4 bases at J, leaving 3 bases unmatched. This same sample was also part of a study on T cells of mothers and their children. That study reports: RNA was extracted, and all of it went into cDNA synthesis at about 1.4 ug per 15 ul.

Sequenced material: blood. The chain couples TRBV7-2 to TRBJ1-3, with 7 bases aligning to TRBD1. This TCR was sampled from a girl aged 2-10 years in good health. CDR3 coding DNA: TGTGCCAGCAGATACAGGGGAGGAAACACCATATATTTT. It specifies CASRYRGGNTIYF.